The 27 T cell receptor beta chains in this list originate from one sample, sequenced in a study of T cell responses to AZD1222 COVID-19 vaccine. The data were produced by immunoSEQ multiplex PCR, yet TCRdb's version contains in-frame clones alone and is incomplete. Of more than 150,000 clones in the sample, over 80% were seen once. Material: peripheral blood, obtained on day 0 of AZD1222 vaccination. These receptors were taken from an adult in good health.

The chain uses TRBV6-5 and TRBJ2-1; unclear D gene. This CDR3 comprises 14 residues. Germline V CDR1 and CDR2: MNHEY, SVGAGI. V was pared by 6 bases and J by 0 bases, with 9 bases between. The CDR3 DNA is TGTGCCAGCAGCCCCGCCTACTCCTACAATGAGCAGTTCTTC. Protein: CASSPAYSYNEQFF.

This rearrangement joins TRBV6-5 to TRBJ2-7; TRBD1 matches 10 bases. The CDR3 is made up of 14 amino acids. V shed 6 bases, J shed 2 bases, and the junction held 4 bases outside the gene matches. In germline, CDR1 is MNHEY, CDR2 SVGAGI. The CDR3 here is CASRPGQGTYEQYF. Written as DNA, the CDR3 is TGTGCCAGCAGGCCGGGACAGGGGACCTACGAGCAGTACTTC.

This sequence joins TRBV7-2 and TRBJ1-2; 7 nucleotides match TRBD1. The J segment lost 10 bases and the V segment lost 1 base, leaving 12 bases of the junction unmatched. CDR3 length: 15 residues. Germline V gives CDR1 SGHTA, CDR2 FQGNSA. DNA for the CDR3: TGTGCCAGCAGCTTAGGACAGGGAGGGAACTCCGACTACACCTTC. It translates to CASSLGQGGNSDYTF.

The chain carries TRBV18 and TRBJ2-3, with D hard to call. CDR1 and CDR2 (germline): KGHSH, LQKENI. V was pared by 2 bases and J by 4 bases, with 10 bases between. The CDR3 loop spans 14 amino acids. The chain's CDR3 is CASSPTNGADTQYF. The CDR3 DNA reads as TGTGCCAGCTCACCAACTAACGGTGCAGATACGCAGTATTTT. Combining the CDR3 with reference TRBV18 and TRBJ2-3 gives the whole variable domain NAGVMQNPRHLVRRRGQEARLRCSPMKGHSHVYWYRQLPEEGLKFMVYLQKENIIDESGMPKERFSAEFPKEGPSILRIQQVVRGDSAAYFCASSPTNGADTQYFGPGTRLTVL.

The CDR3 sequence is CASAPGQSGELFF. The CDR3 region has the DNA TGCGCCAGCGCCCCAGGGCAAAGCGGGGAGCTGTTTTTT. The J gene is TRBJ2-2, the V gene TRBV5-1; possible D gene TRBD1, 5 bases. The CDR3 loop spans 13 amino acids. Germline values: CDR1 SGHRS, CDR2 YFSETQ. V shed 7 bases and J shed 7 bases, with 14 bases lying between them.

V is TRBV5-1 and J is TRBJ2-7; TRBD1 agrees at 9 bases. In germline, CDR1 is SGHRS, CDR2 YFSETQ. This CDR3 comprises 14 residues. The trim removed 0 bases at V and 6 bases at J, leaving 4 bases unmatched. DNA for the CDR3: TGCGCCAGCAGCTTGGACAGGGGGCAGAGCGAGCAGTACTTC. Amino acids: CASSLDRGQSEQYF.

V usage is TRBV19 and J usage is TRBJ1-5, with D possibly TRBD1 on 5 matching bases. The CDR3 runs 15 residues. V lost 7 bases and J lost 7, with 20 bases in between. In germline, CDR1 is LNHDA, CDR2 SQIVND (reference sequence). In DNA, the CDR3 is TGTGCCAGTACCGCAGACAGTTTATGGGGCCAGCCCCAGCATTTT. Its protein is CASTADSLWGQPQHF.

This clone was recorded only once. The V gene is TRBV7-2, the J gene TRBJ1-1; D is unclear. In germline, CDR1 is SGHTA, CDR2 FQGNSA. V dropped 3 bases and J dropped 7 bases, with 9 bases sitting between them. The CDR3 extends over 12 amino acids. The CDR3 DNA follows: TGTGCCAGCAGCTTGGGGTCAATTGAAGCTTTCTTT. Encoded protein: CASSLGSIEAFF.

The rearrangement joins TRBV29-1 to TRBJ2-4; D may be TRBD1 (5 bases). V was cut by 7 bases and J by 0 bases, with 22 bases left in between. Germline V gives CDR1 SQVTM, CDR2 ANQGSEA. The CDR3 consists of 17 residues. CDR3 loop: CSGKTGVAPIAKNIQYF. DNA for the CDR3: TGCAGCGGGAAAACAGGTGTCGCACCAATAGCCAAAAACATTCAGTACTTC.

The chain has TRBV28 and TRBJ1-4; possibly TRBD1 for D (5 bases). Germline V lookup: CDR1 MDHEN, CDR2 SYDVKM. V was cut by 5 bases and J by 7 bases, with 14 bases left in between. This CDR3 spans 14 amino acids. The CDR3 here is CASSLPGTGEKLFF. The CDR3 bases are TGTGCCAGCAGTCTGCCGGGGACGGGTGAAAAACTGTTTTTT.

In DNA, the CDR3 is TGCGCCAGCAGCCAAACAGGGGAGGATGAAAAACTGTTTTTT. Its protein product is CASSQTGEDEKLFF. The rearrangement uses TRBV4-3 and TRBJ1-4; 7 positions agree with TRBD1. The J segment lost 6 bases and the V segment lost 2 bases, leaving 3 bases of the junction unmatched. The CDR3 is made up of 14 amino acids. CDR1 LGHNA and CDR2 YSLEER come from the germline V gene.

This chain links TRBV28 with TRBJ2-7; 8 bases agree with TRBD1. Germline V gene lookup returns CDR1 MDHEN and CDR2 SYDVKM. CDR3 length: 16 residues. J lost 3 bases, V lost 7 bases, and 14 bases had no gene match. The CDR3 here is CASISPQGAVGYEQYF. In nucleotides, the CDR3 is TGTGCCAGCATTTCACCCCAGGGGGCGGTTGGCTACGAGCAGTACTTC.

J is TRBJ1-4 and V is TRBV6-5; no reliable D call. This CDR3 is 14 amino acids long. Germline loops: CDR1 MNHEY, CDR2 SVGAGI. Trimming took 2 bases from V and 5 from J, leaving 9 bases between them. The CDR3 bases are TGTGCCAGCAGTTACCGTGTGGGAAATGAAAAACTGTTTTTT. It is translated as CASSYRVGNEKLFF.

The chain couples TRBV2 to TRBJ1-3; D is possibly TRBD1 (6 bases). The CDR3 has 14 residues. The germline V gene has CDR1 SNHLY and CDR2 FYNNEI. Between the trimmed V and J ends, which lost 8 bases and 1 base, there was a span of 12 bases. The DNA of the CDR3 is TGTGCCAGCGCAAACAGGGAATCTGGAAACACCATATATTTT. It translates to CASANRESGNTIYF. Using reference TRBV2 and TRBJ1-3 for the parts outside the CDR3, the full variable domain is EPEVTQTPSHQVTQMGQEVILRCVPISNHLYFYWYRQILGQKVEFLVSFYNNEISEKSEIFDDQFSVERPDGSNFTLKIRSTKLEDSAMYFCASANRESGNTIYFGEGSWLTVV.

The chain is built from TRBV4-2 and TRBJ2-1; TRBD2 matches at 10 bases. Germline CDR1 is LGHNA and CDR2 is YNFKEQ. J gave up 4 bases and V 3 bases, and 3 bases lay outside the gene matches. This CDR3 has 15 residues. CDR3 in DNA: TGTGCCAGCAGCCAGAGGACTAGCGGATACAATGAGCAGTTCTTC. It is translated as CASSQRTSGYNEQFF.

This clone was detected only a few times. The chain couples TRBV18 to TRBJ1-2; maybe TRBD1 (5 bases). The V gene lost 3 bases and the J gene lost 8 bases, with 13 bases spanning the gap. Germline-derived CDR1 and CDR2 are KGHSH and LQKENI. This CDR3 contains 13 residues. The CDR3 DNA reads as TGTGCCAGCTCACCTGAGGGGTTGGGCGGCTACACCTTC. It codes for CASSPEGLGGYTF.

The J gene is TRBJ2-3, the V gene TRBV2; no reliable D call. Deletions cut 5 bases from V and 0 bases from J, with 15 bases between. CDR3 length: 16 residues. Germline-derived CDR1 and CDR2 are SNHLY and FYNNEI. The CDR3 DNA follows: TGTGCCAGCAGTATCCTCGAGAAAATAAGCACAGATACGCAGTATTTT. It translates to CASSILEKISTDTQYF.

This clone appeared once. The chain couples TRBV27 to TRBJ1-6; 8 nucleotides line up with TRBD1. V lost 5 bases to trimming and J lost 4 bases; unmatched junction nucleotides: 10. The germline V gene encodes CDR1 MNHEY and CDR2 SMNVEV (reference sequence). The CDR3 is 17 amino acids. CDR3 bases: TGTGCCAGCAGTAGAGACCGGGACAGGAGTTATAATTCACCCCTCCACTTT. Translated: CASSRDRDRSYNSPLHF.

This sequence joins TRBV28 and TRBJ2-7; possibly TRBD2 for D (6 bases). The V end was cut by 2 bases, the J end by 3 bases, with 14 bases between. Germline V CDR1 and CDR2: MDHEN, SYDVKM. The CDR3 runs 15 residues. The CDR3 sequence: CASSLGGAQYYEQYF. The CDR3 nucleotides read TGTGCCAGCAGTTTAGGAGGGGCCCAGTACTACGAGCAGTACTTC.

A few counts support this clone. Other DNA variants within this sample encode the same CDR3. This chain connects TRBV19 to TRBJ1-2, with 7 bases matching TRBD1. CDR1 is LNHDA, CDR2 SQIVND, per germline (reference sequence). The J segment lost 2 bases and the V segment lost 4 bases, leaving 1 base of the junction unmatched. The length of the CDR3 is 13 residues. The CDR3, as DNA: TGTGCCAGTAGTAAACAGGGGAACTATGGCTACACCTTC. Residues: CASSKQGNYGYTF.

This chain's CDR3 is CASSQDAAGVIYGYTF. CDR3 DNA sequence: TGTGCCAGCAGCCAAGATGCGGCAGGTGTCATCTATGGCTACACCTTC. J is TRBJ1-2 and V is TRBV4-2; D gene uncertain. Deletions cut 0 bases from V and 4 bases from J, with 15 bases between. The CDR3 has 16 amino acids. The germline V gene has CDR1 LGHNA and CDR2 YNFKEQ.

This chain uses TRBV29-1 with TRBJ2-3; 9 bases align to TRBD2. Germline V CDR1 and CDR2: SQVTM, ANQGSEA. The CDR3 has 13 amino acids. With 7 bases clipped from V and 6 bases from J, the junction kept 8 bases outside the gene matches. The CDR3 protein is CSGGGLAGDTQYF. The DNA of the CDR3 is TGCAGCGGGGGGGGACTAGCAGGCGATACGCAGTATTTT.

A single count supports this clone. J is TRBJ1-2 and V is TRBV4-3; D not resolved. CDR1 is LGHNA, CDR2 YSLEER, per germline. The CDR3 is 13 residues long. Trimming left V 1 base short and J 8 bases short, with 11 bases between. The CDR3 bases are TGCGCCAGCAGCCAAGGAAGGGTGGGCGGCTACACCTTC. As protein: CASSQGRVGGYTF.

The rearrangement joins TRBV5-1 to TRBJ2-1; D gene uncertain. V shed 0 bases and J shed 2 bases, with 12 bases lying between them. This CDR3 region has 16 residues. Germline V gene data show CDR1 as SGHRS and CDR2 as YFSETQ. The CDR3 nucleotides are TGCGCCAGCAGCTTGGAGGTCAGCCAGGCCTACAATGAGCAGTTCTTC. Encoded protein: CASSLEVSQAYNEQFF.

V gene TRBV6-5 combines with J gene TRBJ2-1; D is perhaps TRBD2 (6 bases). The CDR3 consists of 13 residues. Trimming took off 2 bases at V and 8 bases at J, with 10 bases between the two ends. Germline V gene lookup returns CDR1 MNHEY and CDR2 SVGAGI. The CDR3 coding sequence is TGTGCCAGCAGTTACGGCTGGAGGGATGAGCAGTTCTTC. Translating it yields CASSYGWRDEQFF.

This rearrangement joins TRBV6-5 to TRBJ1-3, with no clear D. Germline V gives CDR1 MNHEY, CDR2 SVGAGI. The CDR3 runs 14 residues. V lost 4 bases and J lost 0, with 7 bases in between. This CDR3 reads CASSWDYSGNTIYF. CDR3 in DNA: TGTGCCAGCAGTTGGGATTACTCTGGAAACACCATATATTTT.

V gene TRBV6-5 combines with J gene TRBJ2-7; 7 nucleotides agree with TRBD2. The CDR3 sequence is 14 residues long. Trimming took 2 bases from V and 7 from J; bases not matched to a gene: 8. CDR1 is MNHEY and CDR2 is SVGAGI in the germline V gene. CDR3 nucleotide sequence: TGTGCCAGCAGTTACGCGGGAGTATACCGGGAGCAGTACTTC. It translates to CASSYAGVYREQYF.